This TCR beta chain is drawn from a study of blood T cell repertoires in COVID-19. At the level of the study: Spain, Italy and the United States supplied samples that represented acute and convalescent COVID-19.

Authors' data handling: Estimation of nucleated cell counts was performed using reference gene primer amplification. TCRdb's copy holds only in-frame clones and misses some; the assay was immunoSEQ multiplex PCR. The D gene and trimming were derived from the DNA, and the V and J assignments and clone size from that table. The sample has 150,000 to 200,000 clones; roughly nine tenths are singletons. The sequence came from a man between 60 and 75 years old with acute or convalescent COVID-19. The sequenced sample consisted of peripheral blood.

CDR3: CASRKTSGTYNEQFF. The CDR3 coding sequence is TGTGCCAGCAGGAAGACTAGCGGAACTTACAATGAGCAGTTCTTC. V usage is TRBV2 and J usage is TRBJ2-1; TRBD2 matches at 9 bases. V lost 6 bases and J lost 4; bases outside the gene matches: 7. The CDR3 is 15 residues long. Germline V lookup: CDR1 SNHLY, CDR2 FYNNEI.